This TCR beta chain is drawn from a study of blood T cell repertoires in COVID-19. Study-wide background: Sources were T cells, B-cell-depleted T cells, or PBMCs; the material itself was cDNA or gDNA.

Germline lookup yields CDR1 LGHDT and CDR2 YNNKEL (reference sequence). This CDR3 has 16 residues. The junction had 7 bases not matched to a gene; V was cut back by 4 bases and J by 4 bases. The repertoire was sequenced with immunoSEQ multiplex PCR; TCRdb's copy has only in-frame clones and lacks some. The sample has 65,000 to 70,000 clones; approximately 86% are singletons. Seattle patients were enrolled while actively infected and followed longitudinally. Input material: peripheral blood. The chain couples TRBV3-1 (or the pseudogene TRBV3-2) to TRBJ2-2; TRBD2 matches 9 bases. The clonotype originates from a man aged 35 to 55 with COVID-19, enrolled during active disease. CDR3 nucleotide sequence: TGTGCCAGCAGCCGAATTAGCGGGGGCCCCACCGGGGAGCTGTTTTTT. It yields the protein CASSRISGGPTGELFF.